The clone carrying this T cell receptor (beta chain) was counted only a few times. The antigen is not known. TCRdb re-derived calls from the 5' RACE reads in MiXCR, one entry per CDR3 protein. Among 300,000 to 400,000 distinct CDR3 sequences listed, approximately 10% were seen once. All of the donors were Caucasians in good health. The V segment lost 4 bases and the J segment 7 bases; nucleotides outside the gene matches: 13. Germline CDR1 SGHTA, CDR2 FQGNSA. This CDR3 has 15 amino acids. The sample is drawn from a study of identical twins. Regarding the study as a whole: Twin pairs had excess sharing that was weaker in beta out-of-frame sequences. The abundant beta clonotypes from cord blood had fewer insertions, and memory repertoires had none of this. For monozygotic twins, models underestimated out-of-frame TCR alpha sharing.

The receptor was isolated from a woman in her 50s in good health. The material sequenced was naive T cells sorted from blood. The rearrangement joins TRBV7-2 to TRBJ2-7; 7 nucleotides line up with TRBD1. The CDR3 region is CASSYTGAVPNEQYF. CDR3 DNA sequence: TGTGCCAGCAGCTACACAGGGGCCGTACCTAATGAGCAGTACTTC.